A selection of T cell receptor beta chains follows, all from one sample in a study of T-cell memory formation after mild COVID-19. TCRdb reanalysed the 5' RACE reads using MiXCR and keeps one entry per CDR3 protein. The table has over 300,000 distinct CDR3 sequences, around 20% seen once. Sequences were obtained from PBMCs or a T cell subset sorted from them (not recorded which). The source of these receptors is a man aged 18 to 30 who had mild COVID-19 (a few samples of this study predate the infection). Cell type and time point are not known. CDR3s include the opening cysteine and the closing phenylalanine or tryptophan. D genes are given only for firm matches. The size field is filled for only some rows; it gives once, few, many or a size class.

J: TRBJ2-3
size: -
V: TRBV6-2/TRBV6-3
length: 16
D: TRBD1
DNA: TGTGCCAGCACAGGACGAGGACAGGGGATTACAGATACGCAGTATTTT
CDR3: CASTGRGQGITDTQYF

J: TRBJ2-1
size: few
V: TRBV18
length: 13
D: -
DNA: TGTGCCAGCTCACCGGGACACAACAATGAGCAGTTCTTC
CDR3: CASSPGHNNEQFF

J: TRBJ1-1
size: -
V: TRBV18
length: 13
D: -
DNA: TGTGCCAGCTCACCTGGACGTGACGTTGAAGCTTTCTTT
CDR3: CASSPGRDVEAFF

J: TRBJ2-3
size: few
V: TRBV29-1
length: 15
D: -
DNA: TGCAGCGTTGAACTTACAAGCCTCAGCACAGATACGCAGTATTTT
CDR3: CSVELTSLSTDTQYF

J: TRBJ1-1
size: -
V: TRBV5-1
length: 15
D: -
DNA: TGCGCCAGCAGCCCAGGGACGGTTATGAACACTGAAGCTTTCTTT
CDR3: CASSPGTVMNTEAFF

J: TRBJ2-4
size: -
V: TRBV7-2
length: 14
D: -
DNA: TGTGCCAGCAGGGGGATCGGGACGGCGGGCATTCAGTACTTC
CDR3: CASRGIGTAGIQYF

J: TRBJ1-5
size: -
V: TRBV28
length: 14
D: TRBD1
DNA: TGTGCCAGCAGTTCCACCAGGGGGCTTCAGCCCCAGCATTTT
CDR3: CASSSTRGLQPQHF

J: TRBJ2-1
size: -
V: TRBV20-1
length: 13
D: -
DNA: TGCAGTGCTAGTGAGGACATGGGGAATGAGCAGTTCTTC
CDR3: CSASEDMGNEQFF

J: TRBJ2-5
size: few
V: TRBV5-1
length: 16
D: -
DNA: TGCGCCAGCAGCTTCGTCGGGAAACAGGGAAGAGAGACCCAGTACTTC
CDR3: CASSFVGKQGRETQYF

J: TRBJ2-2
size: few
V: TRBV6-2/TRBV6-3
length: 16
D: -
DNA: TGTGCCAGCAGTTACGTACGGGGAGAACTCCCGGGGGAGCTGTTTTTT
CDR3: CASSYVRGELPGELFF

J: TRBJ1-1
size: few
V: TRBV6-5
length: 16
D: TRBD1
DNA: TGTGCCAGCAGTTATGGGACAGGGGGTTTGAGCACTGAAGCTTTCTTT
CDR3: CASSYGTGGLSTEAFF

J: TRBJ2-1
size: -
V: TRBV7-2
length: 15
D: TRBD2
DNA: TGTGCCAGCAGCTTTTTTGCGGGGGGGTACAATGAGCAGTTCTTC
CDR3: CASSFFAGGYNEQFF

J: TRBJ2-3
size: few
V: TRBV9
length: 18
D: -
DNA: TGTGCCAGCAGCGCCCCGTCCGGGATTAACCTCCGCACAGATACGCAGTATTTT
CDR3: CASSAPSGINLRTDTQYF

J: TRBJ2-5
size: few
V: TRBV24-1
length: 14
D: -
DNA: TGTGCCACCAGTGCCAACAGGTACCAAGAGACCCAGTACTTC
CDR3: CATSANRYQETQYF

J: TRBJ2-2
size: -
V: TRBV20-1
length: 13
D: -
DNA: TGCAGTGCTAGAGAGACTAAATACGGGGAGCTGTTTTTT
CDR3: CSARETKYGELFF

J: TRBJ1-1
size: few
V: TRBV2
length: 17
D: -
DNA: TGTGCCAGCAGTGTAGGAGGGTTTCTACAGGGTCCGACTGAAGCTTTCTTT
CDR3: CASSVGGFLQGPTEAFF

J: TRBJ1-6
size: few
V: TRBV7-6
length: 14
D: -
DNA: TGTGCCAGCAGCTTCGGACAGTTAAATTCACCCCTCCACTTT
CDR3: CASSFGQLNSPLHF

J: TRBJ2-7
size: -
V: TRBV6-5
length: 14
D: -
DNA: TGTGCCAGCAGTTACTCGTTCAGGGAGAGAGAGCAGTACTTC
CDR3: CASSYSFREREQYF

J: TRBJ2-5
size: few
V: TRBV3-1
length: 16
D: TRBD2
DNA: TGTGCCAGCAGCCAAGAGATAGCGGGGTACCAAGAGACCCAGTACTTC
CDR3: CASSQEIAGYQETQYF

J: TRBJ2-3
size: few
V: TRBV7-9
length: 16
D: -
DNA: TGTGCCAGCAGTCAAGGACGGATGGAGAGTGGGGATACGCAGTATTTT
CDR3: CASSQGRMESGDTQYF

J: TRBJ1-2
size: -
V: TRBV7-9
length: 14
D: -
DNA: TGTGCCAGCAGCTCGACCGGACAGCGCTATGGCTACACCTTC
CDR3: CASSSTGQRYGYTF

J: TRBJ2-5
size: many
V: TRBV5-6
length: 16
D: -
DNA: TGTGCCAGCAGCTTGGGTCCTCCCCAGGGCAGGGAGACCCAGTACTTC
CDR3: CASSLGPPQGRETQYF

J: TRBJ2-3
size: few
V: TRBV4-3
length: 16
D: TRBD2
DNA: TGCGCCAGCAGCCAAGATTTGAGCGGGGTGACAGATACGCAGTATTTT
CDR3: CASSQDLSGVTDTQYF

J: TRBJ2-1
size: -
V: TRBV7-2
length: 12
D: TRBD1
DNA: TGTGCCAGCACCATAAACAGGGGTGAGCAGTTCTTC
CDR3: CASTINRGEQFF

J: TRBJ1-1
size: few
V: TRBV5-1
length: 13
D: -
DNA: TGCGCCAGCAGCAACAGGGAGGACACTGAAGCTTTCTTT
CDR3: CASSNREDTEAFF

J: TRBJ2-2
size: -
V: TRBV11-2
length: 14
D: -
DNA: TGTGCCAGCAGCTTAGGAGGGTTCACCGGGGAGCTGTTTTTT
CDR3: CASSLGGFTGELFF

J: TRBJ1-1
size: many
V: TRBV5-1
length: 14
D: -
DNA: TGCGCCAGCAGCTGGGGGGGGACGAACACTGAAGCTTTCTTT
CDR3: CASSWGGTNTEAFF

J: TRBJ2-3
size: -
V: TRBV29-1
length: 15
D: -
DNA: TGCAGCGTTGATGAGGACAGTCCCTTCACAGATACGCAGTATTTT
CDR3: CSVDEDSPFTDTQYF

J: TRBJ2-3
size: -
V: TRBV12-3/TRBV12-4
length: 14
D: -
DNA: TGTGCCAGCAGTTTCGGGGGCCACACAGATACGCAGTATTTT
CDR3: CASSFGGHTDTQYF

J: TRBJ1-6
size: once
V: TRBV6-2/TRBV6-3
length: 13
D: -
DNA: TGTGCCAGCAGCCGACCCTCCGGTTCACCCCTCCACTTT
CDR3: CASSRPSGSPLHF

J: TRBJ2-5
size: few
V: TRBV20-1
length: 14
D: -
DNA: TGCAGTGCTAGAGAGCGGACGGGCCAAGAGACCCAGTACTTC
CDR3: CSARERTGQETQYF

J: TRBJ2-7
size: few
V: TRBV12-3/TRBV12-4
length: 12
D: -
DNA: TGTGCCAGCAGCAATCCGCCCAACGAGCAGTACTTC
CDR3: CASSNPPNEQYF

J: TRBJ2-3
size: many
V: TRBV5-1
length: 14
D: -
DNA: TGCGCCAGCAGCTTCTCGGTGGACACAGATACGCAGTATTTT
CDR3: CASSFSVDTDTQYF

J: TRBJ2-5
size: few
V: TRBV20-1
length: 10
D: -
DNA: TGCAGTGCTTGGCGAGAGACCCAGTACTTC
CDR3: CSAWRETQYF

J: TRBJ1-2
size: few
V: TRBV15
length: 17
D: TRBD1
DNA: TGTGCCACCAGCGCGGAGACCGGGACAGGGGGCCTCTATGGCTACACCTTC
CDR3: CATSAETGTGGLYGYTF

J: TRBJ2-4
size: few
V: TRBV27
length: 14
D: TRBD2
DNA: TGTGCCAGCAGTTTGAGAACTAGCGGGGGGATTCAGTACTTC
CDR3: CASSLRTSGGIQYF

J: TRBJ1-2
size: many
V: TRBV18
length: 14
D: -
DNA: TGTGCCAGCTCACCAGAGGACGGATACTATGGCTACACCTTC
CDR3: CASSPEDGYYGYTF

J: TRBJ2-3
size: -
V: TRBV5-4
length: 16
D: TRBD2
DNA: TGTGCCAGCAGCTTGGCCGGGCGGGGGAAGGGAGATACGCAGTATTTT
CDR3: CASSLAGRGKGDTQYF

J: TRBJ2-1
size: -
V: TRBV5-1
length: 18
D: TRBD1
DNA: TGCGCCAGCAGCTTGATACCCGGGACAGGGGCATCCTACAATGAGCAGTTCTTC
CDR3: CASSLIPGTGASYNEQFF

J: TRBJ2-5
size: -
V: TRBV7-2
length: 13
D: -
DNA: TGTGCCAGCAGCGCGGCGCGTCAAGAGACCCAGTACTTC
CDR3: CASSAARQETQYF

J: TRBJ1-1
size: -
V: TRBV7-2
length: 14
D: -
DNA: TGTGCCAGCAGCTTATCTCGAATAGGGACTGAAGCTTTCTTT
CDR3: CASSLSRIGTEAFF

J: TRBJ1-6
size: once
V: TRBV5-1
length: 14
D: TRBD1
DNA: TGCGCCAGCAGCGTTGGACAGGTGGAATCACCCCTCCACTTT
CDR3: CASSVGQVESPLHF

J: TRBJ1-1
size: -
V: TRBV20-1
length: 12
D: TRBD1
DNA: TGCAGTGCTGGGGGACAGTTGAGCCATCCTTTCTTT
CDR3: CSAGGQLSHPFF

J: TRBJ1-1
size: -
V: TRBV20-1
length: 14
D: -
DNA: TGCAGTGCTAGAGATACACCTACACGGGCTGAAGCTTTCTTT
CDR3: CSARDTPTRAEAFF

J: TRBJ1-1
size: few
V: TRBV6-5
length: 13
D: TRBD1
DNA: TGTGCCAGCAGTGCCACAGGGGCTCTCGAAGCTTTCTTT
CDR3: CASSATGALEAFF

J: TRBJ1-4
size: few
V: TRBV7-2
length: 16
D: -
DNA: TGTGCCAGCAGCTTAGGATGGGGGGCCCCCCAGAACAAACTGTTTTTT
CDR3: CASSLGWGAPQNKLFF

J: TRBJ1-2
size: few
V: TRBV7-9
length: 17
D: TRBD1
DNA: TGTGCCAGCAGCTTTCCACGCGGGACAGTTTTCTTGGGTGGCTACACCTTC
CDR3: CASSFPRGTVFLGGYTF

J: TRBJ2-3
size: -
V: TRBV7-9
length: 17
D: -
DNA: TGTGCCAGCAGCCCTGGACGGACATCACCTTTCACAGATACGCAGTATTTT
CDR3: CASSPGRTSPFTDTQYF

J: TRBJ1-1
size: -
V: TRBV12-3/TRBV12-4
length: 14
D: -
DNA: TGTGCCAGCAGTTTAATGGGTTACGGCACTGAAGCTTTCTTT
CDR3: CASSLMGYGTEAFF